This is a list of T cell receptor beta chains from one sample in a study of radiation and T cells in renal cell carcinoma. The protocol was immunoSEQ multiplex PCR, while the TCRdb copy is restricted to in-frame clones and leaves out a portion. The sample shows 150,000 or so clones, about 87% of them seen only once. Here the sequenced sample was blood, taken from a patient whose treatment included radiotherapy and nephrectomy. These TCRs come from a woman aged 45-65 years with renal cell carcinoma. Each CDR3 is given with its conserved first and last residue. Each record gives: D gene, CDR3 length, V gene, clone size, J gene, CDR3 protein, CDR3 DNA. The D gene is left open where the match is weak. The size field is filled for only some rows; it gives once, few, many or a size class.

d_call: NA; cdr3_length: 13; v_call: TRBV7-9; clone_size: NA; j_call: TRBJ1-4; cdr3_aa: CASSLVGLEKLFF; cdr3_nt: TGTGCCAGCAGCTTAGTTGGGCTTGAAAAACTGTTTTTT
d_call: NA; cdr3_length: 15; v_call: TRBV6-1; clone_size: NA; j_call: TRBJ2-5; cdr3_aa: CASSETRGRQETQYF; cdr3_nt: TGTGCCAGCAGTGAGACTCGGGGTAGGCAAGAGACCCAGTACTTC
d_call: NA; cdr3_length: 12; v_call: TRBV7-9; clone_size: NA; j_call: TRBJ2-3; cdr3_aa: CASSPGGDTQYF; cdr3_nt: TGTGCCAGCAGCCCGGGGGGCGATACGCAGTATTTT
d_call: NA; cdr3_length: 16; v_call: TRBV21-1; clone_size: NA; j_call: TRBJ1-4; cdr3_aa: CASSKDWHGANEKLFF; cdr3_nt: TGTGCCAGCAGCAAAGATTGGCACGGTGCTAATGAAAAACTGTTTTTT
d_call: NA; cdr3_length: 15; v_call: TRBV18; clone_size: NA; j_call: TRBJ1-1; cdr3_aa: CASSPRNSLNTEAFF; cdr3_nt: TGTGCCAGCTCACCACGAAACAGCCTGAACACTGAAGCTTTCTTT
d_call: NA; cdr3_length: 14; v_call: TRBV5-5; clone_size: NA; j_call: TRBJ1-6; cdr3_aa: CASSLEGWNSPLHF; cdr3_nt: TGTGCCAGCAGCTTGGAAGGGTGGAATTCACCCCTCCACTTT
d_call: NA; cdr3_length: 13; v_call: TRBV15; clone_size: NA; j_call: TRBJ2-5; cdr3_aa: CATSRSPRETQYF; cdr3_nt: TGTGCCACCAGCAGATCCCCACGGGAGACCCAGTACTTC
d_call: NA; cdr3_length: 15; v_call: TRBV7-3; clone_size: NA; j_call: TRBJ2-2; cdr3_aa: CASSPAGGPNGELFF; cdr3_nt: TGTGCCAGCAGCCCCGCCGGGGGGCCGAACGGGGAGCTGTTTTTT
d_call: NA; cdr3_length: 16; v_call: TRBV6-5; clone_size: NA; j_call: TRBJ2-7; cdr3_aa: CASSYSIPGLSYEQYF; cdr3_nt: TGTGCCAGCAGTTACTCGATCCCGGGACTTTCCTACGAGCAGTACTTC
d_call: TRBD1; cdr3_length: 14; v_call: TRBV5-6; clone_size: once; j_call: TRBJ2-5; cdr3_aa: CASSDGTGQETQYF; cdr3_nt: TGTGCCAGCAGCGATGGGACAGGCCAAGAGACCCAGTACTTC
d_call: TRBD2; cdr3_length: 16; v_call: TRBV30; clone_size: NA; j_call: TRBJ2-1; cdr3_aa: CAWSLAGISSYNEQFF; cdr3_nt: TGTGCCTGGTCCCTAGCGGGGATAAGCTCCTACAATGAGCAGTTCTTC
d_call: NA; cdr3_length: 13; v_call: TRBV6-5; clone_size: NA; j_call: TRBJ1-2; cdr3_aa: CASSSGTARGYTF; cdr3_nt: TGTGCCAGCAGCTCCGGGACCGCGCGTGGCTACACCTTC
d_call: TRBD1; cdr3_length: 14; v_call: TRBV6-6; clone_size: NA; j_call: TRBJ2-2; cdr3_aa: CASSWDRNTGELFF; cdr3_nt: TGTGCCAGCAGTTGGGACAGGAACACCGGGGAGCTGTTTTTT
d_call: TRBD1; cdr3_length: 16; v_call: TRBV7-9; clone_size: NA; j_call: TRBJ1-2; cdr3_aa: CASSRRQGRIGYGYTF; cdr3_nt: TGTGCCAGCAGCAGACGACAGGGGCGGATAGGCTATGGCTACACCTTC
d_call: NA; cdr3_length: 12; v_call: TRBV7-9; clone_size: once; j_call: TRBJ2-1; cdr3_aa: CASSSSGREQFF; cdr3_nt: TGTGCCAGCAGCTCCTCGGGTAGGGAGCAGTTCTTC
d_call: NA; cdr3_length: 15; v_call: TRBV9; clone_size: NA; j_call: TRBJ1-4; cdr3_aa: CASSVGLGPNEKLFF; cdr3_nt: TGTGCCAGCAGCGTAGGGCTGGGCCCTAATGAAAAACTGTTTTTT
d_call: TRBD1; cdr3_length: 15; v_call: TRBV19; clone_size: NA; j_call: TRBJ1-4; cdr3_aa: CASSTQGARDEKLFF; cdr3_nt: TGTGCCAGTAGCACCCAGGGGGCGCGAGATGAAAAACTGTTTTTT